Included here is one T cell receptor beta chain sequence, with context. This clone was counted only a few times. No antigen is known for it. No clone much larger than this one lies a single base away; base qualities are absent. Relative to germline, V is missing 2 bases and J is missing 7 bases, with 5 bases of the junction outside any gene match. The CDR3 holds 16 amino acids from the cysteine to the phenylalanine. Only the CDR3 portion is preserved as DNA: 48 bases, with reading frame beginning at the first base. From the germline V gene, CDR1 is MNHEY and CDR2 is SVGAGI. This sample was taken from a study of siplizumab effects on memory and regulatory T cells (dated by TCRdb to between 2019 and 2020). Regarding the study in general: The study examined how the anti-CD2 antibody siplizumab affects alloreactive T-cell subsets in allogeneic mixed lymphocyte reactions built from human PBMCs.

In a few donor pairs, further sequencing was done on unstimulated CD8+ naive, CD4+ memory, CD8+ TEMRA, CD4+ naive and CD8+ effector memory subsets. Sorted unstimulated T cells and proliferating T cells recovered from mixed lymphocyte reactions were subjected to TCRbeta CDR3 sequencing. Fresh whole blood from approximately 10 HLA-typed healthy donors was used to isolate PBMCs. Library preparation employed the immunoSEQ multiplex PCR assay. Approximately 100,000 TCR templates per sample were assayed on the deep sequencing platform. Genomic DNA extracted from sorted T cells was used for TCRbeta CDR3 sequencing. Per the authors' processing: Clonal analysis of TCRbeta CDR3 data was done in the R programming language. Comparing unstimulated samples against CFSE-low samples taken after the reaction was how alloreactive CD4+ and CD8+ clones were defined. By matching sequences to the repertoires of sorted unstimulated Treg and non-Treg cells, each alloreactive CD4+ clone was assigned a regulatory or non-regulatory origin. TCRdb took over this immuneACCESS table, retaining in-frame rearrangements with V and J assigned. Such tables are incomplete; in checked studies, under half of the missing clones stem from an unresolved V gene, and the remainder is unexplained. The V and J calls and clone size are taken from that table; D and trimming were inferred from the DNA. The sample yields 60,000 to 65,000 clones; 79% were counted once. Clones ranked in the top ten supply roughly 0.4% of the sample.

What the research found in general, with its limitations: Siplizumab significantly lowered the cumulative frequency of alloreactive sequences that could be traced to unstimulated CD4+ memory T cells. Sequences below about 10^-5 frequency were poorly captured, so only a minor fraction of alloreactive clones could be mapped to unstimulated subsets. Whether proliferating Tregs from siplizumab cultures were suppressive was not functionally confirmed. Unstimulated naive T cells appeared to be more diverse than memory T cells, and naive cells seemed to make a substantial contribution to the alloresponse. A naive or memory phenotype could not be assigned to roughly 75-96% of proliferating CD4+ or CD8+ clones. Among mappable alloreactive CD4+ clones, the Treg-derived fraction averaged around 63% with siplizumab versus around 29% in control reactions.

This clonotype was obtained from a human donor in good health. Material for sequencing was memory CD4+ T cells sorted from blood. Explained via the paper, the cell subset or site label denotes: unstimulated CD4+ memory T cells. The chain was built from TRBV6-5 and TRBJ1-6, with 10 bases matching TRBD1. The CDR3 here reads CASSYGLTGGNSPLHF. In nucleotide form, the sequence is TGTGCCAGCAGTTACGGATTGACAGGGGGCAATTCACCCCTCCACTTT.